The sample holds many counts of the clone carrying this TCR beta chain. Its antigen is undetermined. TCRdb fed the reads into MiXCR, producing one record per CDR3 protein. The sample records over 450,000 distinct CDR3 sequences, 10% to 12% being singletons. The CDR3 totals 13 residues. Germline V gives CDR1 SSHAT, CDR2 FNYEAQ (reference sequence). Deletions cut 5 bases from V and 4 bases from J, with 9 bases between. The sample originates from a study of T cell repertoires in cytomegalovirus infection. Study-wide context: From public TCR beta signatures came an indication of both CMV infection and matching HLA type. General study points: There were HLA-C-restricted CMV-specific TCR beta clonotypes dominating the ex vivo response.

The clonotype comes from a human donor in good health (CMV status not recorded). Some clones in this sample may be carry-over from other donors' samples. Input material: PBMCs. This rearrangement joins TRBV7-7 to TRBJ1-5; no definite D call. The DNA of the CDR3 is TGTGCCAGCAGCCCATCCCTAAATCAGCCCCAGCATTTT. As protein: CASSPSLNQPQHF.